The clone carrying this T cell receptor (beta chain) was seen once. The DNA is left out, because the CDR3 cannot be placed on it with certainty; the CDR3 is given as TCRdb lists it. In the same sample, other DNA sequences code for this CDR3. These data come from a study of blood T cell repertoires in COVID-19. Study at large: The samples span acute and convalescent COVID-19 from the United States, Italy and Spain. PBMCs, B-cell-depleted T cells, or T cells provided the cDNA or gDNA that made up the material.

As handled by the study authors: How many nucleated cells were present was estimated from reference gene primer amplification. Profiling relied on immunoSEQ multiplex PCR, and the TCRdb table lists in-frame clones only, not all of them. For V, J and clone size, that table is used; D and trimming come from the DNA. This sample has more than 200,000 clones; about 80% occur once, and the top ten carry 2% to 3%. Germline-derived CDR1 and CDR2 are MNHEY and SMNVEV (reference sequence). Counting both end residues, the CDR3 totals 13 amino acids. The J gene is TRBJ2-1, the V gene TRBV27; TRBD2, the table's D call, was not compared with the DNA. What was sequenced was peripheral blood. The sequence was obtained from a woman aged 40 to 49 with active or convalescent COVID-19. The CDR3 protein is CASSLFLYNEQFF.